This T cell receptor (beta chain) was retrieved from a study of CD8 T cells in ankylosing spondylitis listed by TCRdb under 2017. About the study as a whole: The study set out to find disease-linked TCR variants by profiling T cell receptor beta repertoires in ankylosing spondylitis patients and healthy donors. The whole study cohort included 95 to 130 healthy donors and under 30 ankylosing spondylitis patients. Peripheral blood samples were taken, and synovial fluid was additionally collected from ankylosing spondylitis patients. The study at large found these results: Some TCR beta motif variants had previously been reported in synovial fluid and blood of reactive arthritis patients, which suggested common disease-initiation mechanisms. According to the report, matched synovial fluid samples from ankylosing spondylitis patients were significantly enriched for the disease-linked clones. The disease-linked clones had a CD8+ phenotype and were found at relatively low frequencies in peripheral blood. Blood from ankylosing spondylitis patients appeared to be characterized by a TCR beta motif made up of under 10 highly homologous amino acid variants.

Remarks on this clonotype: Its recognized antigen is unknown. It has no much larger one-base neighbor in the sample; base qualities were not kept.

TCRdb records Illumina HiSeq 2500 as the sequencer. TCR beta libraries were prepared by quantitative 5'-RACE with molecular barcodes. The paper's data handling went like this. A new computational method, built on a probabilistic model of VDJ rearrangement, was used to identify disease-linked TCR variants. Starting from the raw public reads, TCRdb applied fastp trimming at Q25, assembled clones with MiXCR and retained in-frame beta chains. Each record represents a unique CDR3 protein, reported with the most common genes and DNA among its rows. The V and J calls come from TCRdb's annotation, not from the publication. In this sample the table shows some 840,000 distinct CDR3 sequences, about 12% of which occur a single time. The ten most abundant clones make up 0.51% of the sample. Trimmed from V: 3 bases; trimmed from J: 6 bases; junction bases lacking a gene match: 8. Reading from cysteine to phenylalanine, the CDR3 counts 16 amino acids. Only CDR3 DNA is held: 48 bases, read in frame from base 1. Sequences DFQATT (CDR1) and SNEGSKA (CDR2) are obtained from the germline V gene (reference sequence).

The sequence joins TRBV20-1 to TRBJ2-1, with 13 bases in between that match TRBD2. The sequenced sample was blood, either unsorted or a sorted T cell fraction (not recorded which). The clonotype comes from a male donor with ankylosing spondylitis. DNA sequence: TGCAGTGCTAGGGGGACTAGCGGGAATATATTCAATGAGCAGTTCTTC. This translates into CSARGTSGNIFNEQFF.